These 14 T cell receptor beta chains originate from one sample sequenced in a study of blood T cell repertoires in COVID-19. Method: immunoSEQ multiplex PCR; TCRdb's copy keeps in-frame clones and lacks some. The sample has some 240,000 clones; approximately 90% are singletons. The sequenced sample consisted of peripheral blood. The receptors were gathered from a man in his sixties who had recovered from COVID-19.

The chain has TRBV4-1 and TRBJ2-7; TRBD2 matches at 7 bases. Germline CDR1 and CDR2: MGHRA and YSYEKL. The CDR3 extends over 17 amino acids. The V segment lost 1 base and the J segment 2 bases; nucleotides outside the gene matches: 11. In DNA form, the CDR3 reads TGCGCCAGCAGCCAAGCAAGCGTGGCGGGGGATACCTACGAGCAGTACTTC. This codes for CASSQASVAGDTYEQYF.

The V call is TRBV29-1, the J call TRBJ1-5; D remains unclear. V lost 4 bases and J 1 base, leaving 8 bases between the germline ends. Germline CDR1 reads SQVTM; CDR2 reads ANQGSEA. This CDR3 has 13 amino acids. In nucleotides, the CDR3 is TGCAGCGTTGCCGGAGGGAGCAATCAGCCCCAGCATTTT. It encodes CSVAGGSNQPQHF.

In its sample, this clone was seen a few times. This chain joins TRBV6-5 and TRBJ1-1; D is possibly TRBD1 (6 bases). Germline loops: CDR1 MNHEY, CDR2 SVGAGI. Deletions cut 5 bases from V and 10 bases from J, with 17 bases between. The CDR3 has 13 residues. CDR3 nucleotides: TGTGCCAGCAGTCTCCTAAGCGGGGGGGCAGCTTTCTTT. It is translated as CASSLLSGGAAFF.

CDR3 in amino acids: CATSRGDRGLVIGNTIYF. The CDR3 DNA reads as TGTGCCACCAGCAGAGGGGACAGGGGGCTGGTAATTGGAAACACCATATATTTT. The chain recombines TRBV15 with TRBJ1-3, with TRBD1 matching 12 bases. V lost 1 base, J lost 3 bases, and 7 bases stayed unmatched. The CDR3 contains 18 residues. In germline, CDR1 is LNHNV, CDR2 YYDKDF (reference sequence).

J is TRBJ2-7 and V is TRBV15; 8 nucleotides agree with TRBD2. The germline gives CDR1 LNHNV, CDR2 YYDKDF (reference sequence). With V trimmed by 3 bases and J by 4 bases, 8 bases remained unmatched. The CDR3 has 15 amino acids. CDR3 sequence: CATSRDRGGFYEQYF. In DNA, the CDR3 is TGTGCCACCAGCAGGGATCGGGGGGGCTTTTACGAGCAGTACTTC.

The rearrangement uses TRBV12-5 and TRBJ1-3; tentatively, D is TRBD1 (6 bases). This CDR3 comprises 14 residues. Germline V CDR1 and CDR2: LGHNT, FRNRAP. V lost 7 bases and J 2 bases, leaving 12 bases between the germline ends. The CDR3 nucleotides read TGTGCTAGTGCCCTGGGACACCCTGGAAACACCATATATTTT. This encodes CASALGHPGNTIYF.

The rearrangement links TRBV7-9 to TRBJ1-4; D is uncertain. V was cut by 5 bases and J by 0 bases, with 10 bases left in between. The CDR3 covers 15 residues. Per germline, CDR1 SEHNR and CDR2 FQNEAQ (reference sequence). CDR3 bases: TGTGCCAGCAGCACTGGCGGGACAACTAATGAAAAACTGTTTTTT. Its protein product is CASSTGGTTNEKLFF.

This chain uses TRBV13 with TRBJ2-3, with 9 nucleotides matching TRBD1. V was pared by 5 bases and J by 2 bases, with 5 bases of the junction left unmatched. This CDR3 contains 15 residues. Germline CDR1 and CDR2: PRHDT and FYEKMQ (reference sequence). The CDR3 spells CASSRTGDDTDTQYF. CDR3 nucleotide sequence: TGTGCCAGCAGCCGGACAGGGGATGACACAGATACGCAGTATTTT.

J is TRBJ2-7 and V is TRBV30; D possibly corresponds to TRBD1 (6 bases). Germline V gene lookup returns CDR1 GTSNPN and CDR2 SVGIG (reference sequence). The CDR3 has 12 residues. Trimming took off 8 bases at V and 0 bases at J, with 11 bases between the two ends. The CDR3 here is CAGRTDSYEQYF. The DNA for the CDR3 is TGTGCCGGACGGACAGACTCCTACGAGCAGTACTTC.

This clone was seen many times. The V call is TRBV30, the J call TRBJ2-2; 7 bases agree with TRBD1. Germline values: CDR1 GTSNPN, CDR2 SVGIG (reference sequence). This CDR3 region has 15 residues. The CDR3 DNA reads TGTGCTCATCAACGAGGGACAGCAAGCACCGGGGAGCTGTTTTTT. Translating it yields CAHQRGTASTGELFF.

The J gene is TRBJ1-6, the V gene TRBV5-6, with D possibly being TRBD1 (5 bases). There are 14 residues in the CDR3. Germline V gene data show CDR1 as SGHDT and CDR2 as YYEEEE. V lost 0 bases, J lost 6 bases, and 7 bases lay in between. The CDR3 nucleotides are TGTGCCAGCAGCTTGGCTAGGGGTAATTCACCCCTCCACTTT. Translation: CASSLARGNSPLHF.

V gene TRBV6-5 combines with J gene TRBJ1-3; the match to TRBD1 covers 7 bases. The V and J ends lost 8 bases and 2 bases, in that order; junction bases with no gene match: 3. Germline-derived CDR1 and CDR2 are MNHEY and SVGAGI. This CDR3 comprises 13 residues. CDR3 region: CASGGTAGNTIYF. As DNA, the CDR3 is TGTGCCAGCGGAGGGACAGCTGGAAACACCATATATTTT.

The chain couples TRBV29-1 to TRBJ2-2; tentatively, D is TRBD2 (6 bases). The germline V gene encodes CDR1 SQVTM and CDR2 ANQGSEA. There are 13 residues in the CDR3. V was pared by 4 bases and J by 4 bases, with 10 bases between. The CDR3 spells CSVGQTSTGELFF. The CDR3, as DNA: TGCAGCGTTGGACAGACTAGCACCGGGGAGCTGTTTTTT.

The rearrangement links TRBV6-2 or TRBV6-3 to TRBJ2-7; 9 bases fit TRBD1. The V gene's germline CDR1 is MNHEY and CDR2 SVGEGT. This CDR3 spans 13 amino acids. Trimming at V came to 6 bases and at J to 12 bases, leaving 12 bases not matched to a gene. The CDR3 loop is CASSRTGEVDPYV. For the CDR3, the DNA is TGTGCCAGCAGCCGGACAGGGGAGGTGGATCCGTACGTC.